This T cell receptor (beta chain) is from a study of T cell clones after liver transplantation. Overall study context: Immunosuppression withdrawal was tried within 2 years after liver transplantation in this trial.

This CDR3 comprises 14 residues. The V end lost 2 bases, the J end lost 7 bases, and 12 bases lay between the germline ends. CDR1 is SGHTA and CDR2 is FQGNSA in the germline V gene. TCRdb's table, derived via immunoSEQ multiplex PCR, lists solely in-frame clones and lacks some. The sample lists 85,000 to 130,000 clones; approximately 85% were seen once. The specimen comprised CD4+ T cells from blood, sampled before liver transplant. This TCR derives from a human donor who received a liver transplant. The chain couples TRBV7-2 to TRBJ2-1, with unresolved D. CDR3 coding DNA: TGTGCCAGCAGCTTAAGGCGAGGTGGGAATGAGCAGTTCTTC. It codes for CASSLRRGGNEQFF.